The 3 T cell receptor beta chains listed next were all sequenced from one sample in a study of T cell changes during pregnancy in multiple sclerosis. TCRdb keeps only in-frame clones here, not all; method: immunoSEQ multiplex PCR. The profile shows about 40,000 clones, 90% to 95% of them singletons. The source material was CD8+ T cells from peripheral blood mononuclear cells, sampled before pregnancy. The source of these receptors is a female donor with multiple sclerosis, enrolled in a pregnancy study.

J is TRBJ1-1 and V is TRBV18, with D perhaps TRBD1 (6 bases). This CDR3 has 14 residues. Trimming pared 3 bases from V and 1 base from J, leaving 9 bases between. Germline V gene sequence: CDR1 KGHSH, CDR2 LQKENI. The CDR3 nucleotides read TGTGCCAGCTCACCCGGACAGACGAACACTGAAGCTTTCTTT. As protein: CASSPGQTNTEAFF.

The chain uses TRBV19 and TRBJ2-1; 10 bases agree with TRBD2. The germline gives CDR1 LNHDA, CDR2 SQIVND (reference sequence). Trimming at V came to 3 bases and at J to 1 base, leaving 6 bases not matched to a gene. The CDR3 has 17 residues. The CDR3 nucleotides read TGTGCCAGTAGTATGACAAGCGGGAGGGATTCCTACAATGAGCAGTTCTTC. As protein: CASSMTSGRDSYNEQFF.

The rearrangement links TRBV6-4 to TRBJ2-1; the D gene is possibly TRBD1 (6 bases). CDR1 is MRHNA, CDR2 SNTAGT, per germline. Trimming removed 5 bases at V and 8 bases at J, with 10 bases between. The CDR3 loop spans 12 amino acids. Here the CDR3 reads CASSITGHEQFF. The CDR3 DNA reads as TGTGCCAGCAGTATTACAGGGCATGAGCAGTTCTTC.